These 7 T cell receptor beta chains share one sample of origin, sequenced in a study of T cell responses to AZD1222 COVID-19 vaccine. Using immunoSEQ multiplex PCR, the repertoire was profiled, and TCRdb retains in-frame clones only, with some absent. The repertoire consists of about 150,000 clones, with roughly 87% occurring once and the leading ten covering less than 6.5%. The sample consisted of peripheral blood, taken 28 days after the second AZD1222 dose. The receptors were gathered from an adult who received the AZD1222 COVID-19 vaccine.

This chain connects TRBV4-3 to TRBJ1-1; D may be TRBD1 (5 bases). The CDR3 spans 14 residues. Germline-derived CDR1 and CDR2 are LGHNA and YSLEER. V dropped 0 bases and J dropped 2 bases, with 7 bases sitting between them. In DNA, the CDR3 is TGCGCCAGCAGCCAAGATGGGACCAACACTGAAGCTTTCTTT. This translates into CASSQDGTNTEAFF.

This chain uses TRBV29-1 with TRBJ1-4, with 11 bases that match TRBD1. The CDR3 covers 15 residues. Trimming took 0 bases from V and 10 from J; bases not matched to a gene: 7. Germline V CDR1 and CDR2: SQVTM, ANQGSEA. CDR3 coding DNA: TGCAGCGTTGAAGAAAGCCGGGACAGGGGGACAAAACTGTTTTTT. Protein: CSVEESRDRGTKLFF.

This chain uses TRBV7-9 with TRBJ2-3; D tentatively reads TRBD1 or TRBD2 (5 bases each). V was clipped by 4 bases and J by 1 base, with 9 bases between them. The germline V gene encodes CDR1 SEHNR and CDR2 FQNEAQ (reference sequence). This CDR3 contains 14 residues. CDR3 in amino acids: CASSWGPGTDTQYF. The CDR3 DNA reads TGTGCCAGCAGCTGGGGACCCGGCACAGATACGCAGTATTTT.

This rearrangement joins TRBV20-1 to TRBJ1-2; 7 bases agree with TRBD1. There are 11 residues in the CDR3. Looked up from germline, CDR1 is DFQATT and CDR2 is SNEGSKA (reference sequence). The V and J ends lost 5 bases and 7 bases, in that order; junction bases with no gene match: 4. The CDR3 DNA is TGCAGTGCTGACAGGGCGCTTGGCTACACCTTC. Residues: CSADRALGYTF.

The V call is TRBV19, the J call TRBJ2-3; 15 nucleotides agree with TRBD2. Trimming took 7 bases from V and 5 from J; bases not matched to a gene: 7. The CDR3 has 16 amino acids. Germline V gene sequence: CDR1 LNHDA, CDR2 SQIVND (reference sequence). The CDR3 nucleotides are TGTGCCAGTAACCCTCGGACTAGCGGGGGGGTAGATACGCAGTATTTT. Amino acid sequence: CASNPRTSGGVDTQYF. The full variable domain, rest sourced from reference TRBV19 and TRBJ2-3, is DGGITQSPKYLFRKEGQNVTLSCEQNLNHDAMYWYRQDPGQGLRLIYYSQIVNDFQKGDIAEGYSVSREKKESFPLTVTSAQKNPTAFYLCASNPRTSGGVDTQYFGPGTRLTVL.

The sample holds one count of this clone. V gene TRBV28 combines with J gene TRBJ1-4; a weak D match, TRBD1 (5 bases). This CDR3 spans 12 amino acids. CDR1 and CDR2 (germline): MDHEN, SYDVKM. Trimming left V 7 bases short and J 7 bases short, with 10 bases between. CDR3: CASNGGREKLFF. The CDR3 DNA is TGTGCCAGCAATGGGGGACGTGAAAAACTGTTTTTT. Looking up the rest from reference TRBV28 and TRBJ1-4 gives the full variable domain: DVKVTQSSRYLVKRTGEKVFLECVQDMDHENMFWYRQDPGLGLRLIYFSYDVKMKEKGDIPEGYSVSREKKERFSLILESASTNQTSMYLCASNGGREKLFFGSGTQLSVL.

This chain joins TRBV2 and TRBJ2-3, with a weak D call TRBD1 (6 bases). V lost 7 bases and J lost 6, with 17 bases in between. Germline loops: CDR1 SNHLY, CDR2 FYNNEI. This CDR3 is 14 amino acids long. The CDR3 coding sequence is TGTGCCAGCAAAGGGACCAGGGGATCTGATACGCAGTATTTT. Translating it yields CASKGTRGSDTQYF.